A single T cell receptor beta chain is shown here with its context. This record belongs to a study of metastatic and nonmetastatic thyroid tumors. TCRdb recomputed clones from the PCR reads via MiXCR. In the table there are some 42,000 clones, around 28% of which are singletons. Per the germline V gene, CDR1 is MRHNA and CDR2 is SNTAGT. CDR3 length: 13 residues. Germline trimming cut 2 bases from V and 7 bases from J; bases unmatched to any gene: 2. Patients had received no treatment of any kind before thyroid surgery. Material for sequencing was blood. The sequence derives from a male donor with papillary thyroid cancer or a benign thyroid nodule (not recorded which). Some clones in this sample may be carry-over from other donors' samples. V gene TRBV6-4 combines with J gene TRBJ1-5; 7 nucleotides match TRBD1. For the CDR3, the DNA is TGTGCCAGCAGTGACGGGGACAGCCAGCCCCAGCATTTT. Amino acid sequence: CASSDGDSQPQHF.